Shown below are 17 T cell receptor beta chains from a single sample sequenced in a study of monozygotic twins with inflammatory bowel disease. Using the 5' RACE reads, TCRdb records one entry per CDR3 protein without DNA. The sample includes approximately 330,000 distinct CDR3 sequences. Sequencing was done on a sample of blood. These receptors came from a human donor with ulcerative colitis or Crohn's disease, or a healthy co-twin of an affected twin (not recorded which).

V is TRBV5-1 and J is TRBJ2-1. The CDR3 is made up of 11 amino acids. Germline V CDR1 and CDR2: SGHRS, YFSETQ. The CDR3 protein is CASSSGDEQFF.

This chain links TRBV13 with TRBJ2-5; TCRdb's D call, TRBD2, is unchecked because there is no DNA. Looked up from germline, CDR1 is PRHDT and CDR2 is FYEKMQ (reference sequence). This CDR3 region has 22 residues. The CDR3 here is CASSSPPGQNSTSGGALETQYF.

The rearrangement links TRBV20-1 to TRBJ2-7; absent DNA, TCRdb's TRBD2 call cannot be checked. The CDR3 sequence is 11 residues long. CDR1 DFQATT and CDR2 SNEGSKA come from the germline V gene (reference sequence). The CDR3 here is CSASGSYEQYF.

The rearrangement uses TRBV7-6 and TRBJ2-7; TCRdb's D call, TRBD2, is unchecked because there is no DNA. The CDR3 has 14 residues. Germline V gene data show CDR1 as SGHVS and CDR2 as FNYEAQ. The CDR3 here is CASSSDFFSYEQYF.

V and J are TRBV11-2 and TRBJ1-1; with no DNA, the TCRdb D assignment of TRBD1 cannot be verified. This CDR3 contains 15 residues. Germline V gives CDR1 SGHAT, CDR2 FQNNGV. This CDR3 is CASSTNRGLAAEAFF.

This CDR3 reads CASSLGSLNTGELFF. The V gene is TRBV5-6, the J gene TRBJ2-2. The CDR3 consists of 15 residues. Germline V gene data show CDR1 as SGHDT and CDR2 as YYEEEE.

This sequence joins TRBV4-1 and TRBJ1-3; with no DNA, the TCRdb D assignment of TRBD1 cannot be verified. CDR1 and CDR2 from the germline V gene are MGHRA and YSYEKL. CDR3 length equals 16 residues. The CDR3 region is CASSQEGAGAGNTIYF.

This chain connects TRBV5-5 to TRBJ1-1. CDR1 is SGHKS and CDR2 is YYEKEE in the germline V gene (reference sequence). This CDR3 spans 14 amino acids. CDR3 in amino acids: CASSFQTMNTEAFF.

The J gene is TRBJ2-7, the V gene TRBV4-1; TCRdb's D call of TRBD1 is untestable without DNA. This CDR3 is built from 15 residues. Germline assignment: CDR1 MGHRA and CDR2 YSYEKL. The CDR3 region is CASSQGRDRVDEQYF.

The chain combines TRBV14 with TRBJ2-6; TCRdb's assignment of TRBD2 cannot be checked, as there is no DNA. Per germline, CDR1 SGHDN and CDR2 FVKESK. The CDR3 spans 19 residues. CDR3 sequence reads: CASSQDLPAATSGANVLTF.

This chain connects TRBV27 to TRBJ1-1. The CDR3 consists of 16 residues. Germline assignment: CDR1 MNHEY and CDR2 SMNVEV (reference sequence). This chain's CDR3 is CASSPITLSGATEAFF.

The chain is built from TRBV2 and TRBJ1-2; with no DNA, the TCRdb D assignment of TRBD1 cannot be verified. The length of the CDR3 is 13 residues. The germline V gene encodes CDR1 SNHLY and CDR2 FYNNEI. The chain's CDR3 is CASSGTRVYGYTF.

The chain combines TRBV18 with TRBJ2-5; TCRdb names TRBD2, which stays unverified in the absence of DNA. The CDR3 runs 16 residues. Germline V CDR1 and CDR2: KGHSH, LQKENI. CDR3 residues: CASSPAPGTPQETQYF.

The V gene is TRBV20-1, the J gene TRBJ2-6. Germline V gene data show CDR1 as DFQATT and CDR2 as SNEGSKA (reference sequence). The CDR3 has 14 amino acids. The CDR3 loop reads CSASQVSGAIVLTF.

The chain is built from TRBV15 and TRBJ1-1. This CDR3 contains 13 residues. CDR1 LNHNV and CDR2 YYDKDF come from the germline V gene (reference sequence). The CDR3 sequence is CATTTDIRTEAFF.

This rearrangement joins TRBV4-2 to TRBJ2-3. Per germline, CDR1 LGHNA and CDR2 YNFKEQ. The CDR3 covers 18 residues. The CDR3 sequence is CASSQDSIDLSYTDTQYF.

This rearrangement joins TRBV6-6 to TRBJ2-3. The CDR3 is 14 amino acids. Per germline, CDR1 MNHNY and CDR2 SVGAGI (reference sequence). CDR3 protein: CASSSVARTDTQYF.